This entry describes one T cell receptor beta chain. What this receptor recognizes is not known. No much larger clonotype is one base removed from it; base qualities were not supplied. Trimming takes 0 bases from V and 3 bases from J, and the germline ends sit 11 bases apart. As encoded in the germline V gene (reference sequence), CDR1 is SEHNR while CDR2 is FQNEAQ. Including cysteine and phenylalanine, the CDR3 has 15 amino acids. Solely the CDR3 DNA is kept, with 45 bases framed from the first base. This sample is drawn from a study of T cell changes during pregnancy in multiple sclerosis (dated by TCRdb to about 2019). General notes on the study: The study looked at changes in the T cell repertoire across pregnancy in women with multiple sclerosis.

The receptor library was made with the immunoSEQ multiplex PCR assay. In its TCRdb copy, this immuneACCESS table keeps in-frame sequences only and misses some clones. Where compared with another copy, unresolved V genes explain less than half of these, and the others have no known cause. Here the sample has about 83,000 clones; 90% to 95% occur a single time. The top ten clones comprise 1.1% of the sample. This receptor chain uses TRBV7-9 and TRBJ1-1; no D segment can be confidently identified. The input for sequencing was peripheral blood, taken in the second trimester of pregnancy. The sequence was obtained from a female donor with multiple sclerosis, enrolled in a pregnancy study. For the CDR3, the sequence is CASSLAALRDTEAFF. The nucleotides are TGTGCCAGCAGCTTAGCGGCGCTTCGGGACACTGAAGCTTTCTTT.